This T cell receptor (beta chain) was sequenced for a study of T cells in tuberculosis. The germline V gene has CDR1 MDHEN and CDR2 SYDVKM. After removal of 3 bases from V and 2 bases from J, the junction contained 1 base not matched to a gene. The CDR3 covers 13 residues. Assay used: immunoSEQ multiplex PCR; TCRdb lists only in-frame clones, some missing. The sample consists of fewer than 55,000 clones, about 96% of them appearing once. As for time point: new active TB diagnosis, blood taken before or within 7 days of starting treatment. This clonotype was sampled from an adult with tuberculosis. The specimen was PBMCs, collected at tuberculosis diagnosis. V usage is TRBV28 and J usage is TRBJ2-7, with TRBD1 identical over 7 bases. The CDR3 sequence is CASSFRGTYEQYF. The CDR3 DNA sequence: TGTGCCAGCAGTTTCAGGGGGACCTACGAGCAGTACTTC.